This T cell receptor (beta chain) was recovered during a study of cytomegalovirus exposure and HLA in healthy donors. Regarding the study as a whole: CMV serostatus was the only immune exposure information that was available.

The CDR3 is made up of 11 amino acids. Trimming removed 4 bases from V and 3 bases from J, with 4 bases in between. Germline values: CDR1 SQVTM, CDR2 ANQGSEA. Primers for the PCR totalled 60 Vbeta and 13 Jbeta. Produced via immunoSEQ multiplex PCR; TCRdb's table is partial and in-frame only. Altogether 150,000 to 200,000 clones are present, roughly four fifths being singletons, with the ten largest covering 2.2%. Regarding this clone: Its specificity is unknown.

The receptor was isolated from a woman in her thirties in good health and CMV-seronegative. The rearrangement joins TRBV29-1 to TRBJ2-1; no firm D call. Sequencing used PBMCs. The CDR3 here is CSVVIYNEQFF. The CDR3 region has the DNA TGCAGCGTTGTCATCTACAATGAGCAGTTCTTC.